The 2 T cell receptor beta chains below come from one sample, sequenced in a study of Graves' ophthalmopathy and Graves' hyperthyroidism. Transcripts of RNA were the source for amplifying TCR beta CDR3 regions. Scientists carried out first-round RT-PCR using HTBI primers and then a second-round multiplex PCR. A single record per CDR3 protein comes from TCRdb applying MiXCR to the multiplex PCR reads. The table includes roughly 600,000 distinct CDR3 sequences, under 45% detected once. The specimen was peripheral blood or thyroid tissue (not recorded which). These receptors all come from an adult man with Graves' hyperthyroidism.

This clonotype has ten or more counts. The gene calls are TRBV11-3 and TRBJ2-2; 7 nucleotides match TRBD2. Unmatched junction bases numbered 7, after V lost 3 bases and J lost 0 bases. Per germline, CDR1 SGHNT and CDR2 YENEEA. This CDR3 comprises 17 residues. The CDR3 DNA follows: TGTGCCAGCAGCTTCCGTGGGGGGGGAGCGAACACCGGGGAGCTGTTTTTT. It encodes CASSFRGGGANTGELFF. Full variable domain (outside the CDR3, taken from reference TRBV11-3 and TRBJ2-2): EAGVVQSPRYKIIEKKQPVAFWCNPISGHNTLYWYLQNLGQGPELLIRYENEEAVDDSQLPKDRFSAERLKGVDSTLKIQPAELGDSAVYLCASSFRGGGANTGELFFGEGSRLTVL.

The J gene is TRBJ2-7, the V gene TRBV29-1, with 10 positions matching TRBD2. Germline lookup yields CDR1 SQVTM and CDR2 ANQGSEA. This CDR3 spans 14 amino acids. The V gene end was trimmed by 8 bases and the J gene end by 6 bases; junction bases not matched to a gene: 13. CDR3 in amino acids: CSRGEREGPLEQYF. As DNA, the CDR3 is TGCAGCAGGGGTGAGCGGGAGGGCCCGCTCGAGCAGTACTTC.